The TCR beta chain under discussion was sequenced for a study of blood T cell repertoires in COVID-19. Study-level information: The study drew acute and convalescent COVID-19 samples from the United States, Italy and Spain. From T cells, B-cell-depleted T cells, or PBMCs came the material, which was cDNA or gDNA.

CDR3 length: 19 amino acids. The V and J ends lost 7 bases and 0 bases respectively, with 27 bases between them. The germline gives CDR1 SGHTA, CDR2 FQGNSA. Libraries were prepared by immunoSEQ multiplex PCR; TCRdb keeps only in-frame clonotypes and omits some of them. The repertoire holds approximately 200,000 clones, with under 90% as singletons. This receptor was identified in a woman aged 60-75 years who had recovered from COVID-19. Input material: peripheral blood. This chain joins TRBV7-2 and TRBJ1-1; the D gene is possibly TRBD1 (6 bases). The CDR3 nucleotides are TGTGCCAGCAAGGTGGGGGCATTTCCGCGACGTTCCATGAACACTGAAGCTTTCTTT. It codes for CASKVGAFPRRSMNTEAFF.